The present T cell receptor (beta chain) was sequenced within a study of T cell responses to AZD1222 COVID-19 vaccine. As regards this clone: Its antigen is as yet unknown.

Trimming removed 5 bases at V and 7 bases at J, with 12 bases between. CDR3 size: 13 residues. Germline V lookup: CDR1 MNHEY, CDR2 SVGEGT. Overall study findings and caveats: Clonal diversity may have been underestimated, and the donors were mostly white British, with more females than males.

Here immunoSEQ multiplex PCR was the method, and the copy in TCRdb shows in-frame clones only, minus some. The table records over 50,000 clones, around 80% of them present only once. Sequenced material: peripheral blood, taken 28 days after the second AZD1222 dose. This receptor was obtained from an adult who received the AZD1222 COVID-19 vaccine. V is TRBV6-2 or TRBV6-3 and J is TRBJ1-5; TRBD1 is a possible D gene (6 bases). The CDR3 region has the DNA TGTGCCAGCAGTGACAACAGGGTACAGCCCCAGCATTTT. It encodes CASSDNRVQPQHF.